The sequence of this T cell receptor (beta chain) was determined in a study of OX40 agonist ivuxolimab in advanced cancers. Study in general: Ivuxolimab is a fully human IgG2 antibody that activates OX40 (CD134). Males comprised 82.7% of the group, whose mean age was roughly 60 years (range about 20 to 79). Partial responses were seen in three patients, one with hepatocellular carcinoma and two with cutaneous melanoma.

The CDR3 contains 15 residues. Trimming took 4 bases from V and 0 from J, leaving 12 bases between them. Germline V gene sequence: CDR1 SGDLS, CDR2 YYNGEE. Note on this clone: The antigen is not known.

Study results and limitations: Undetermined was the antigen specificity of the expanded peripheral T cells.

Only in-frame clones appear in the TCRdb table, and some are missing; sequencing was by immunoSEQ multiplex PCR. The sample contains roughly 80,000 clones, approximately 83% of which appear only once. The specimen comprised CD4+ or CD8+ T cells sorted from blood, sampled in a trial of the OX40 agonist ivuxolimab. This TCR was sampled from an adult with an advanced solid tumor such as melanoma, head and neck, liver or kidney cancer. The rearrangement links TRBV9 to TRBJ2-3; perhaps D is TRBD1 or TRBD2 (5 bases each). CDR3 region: CASSYHRDSTDTQYF. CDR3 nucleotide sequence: TGTGCCAGCAGCTATCATCGGGACAGCACAGATACGCAGTATTTT.